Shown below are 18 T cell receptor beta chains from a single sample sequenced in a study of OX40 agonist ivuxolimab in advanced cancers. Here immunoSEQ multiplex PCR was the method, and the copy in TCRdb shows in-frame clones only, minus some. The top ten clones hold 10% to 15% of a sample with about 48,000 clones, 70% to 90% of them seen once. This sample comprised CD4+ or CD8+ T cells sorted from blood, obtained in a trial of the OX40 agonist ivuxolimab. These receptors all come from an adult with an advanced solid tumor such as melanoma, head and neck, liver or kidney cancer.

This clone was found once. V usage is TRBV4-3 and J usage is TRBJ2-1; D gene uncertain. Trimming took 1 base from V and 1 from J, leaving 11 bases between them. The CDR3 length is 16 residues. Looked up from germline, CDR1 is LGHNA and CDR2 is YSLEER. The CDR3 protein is CASSQGARSSYNEQFF. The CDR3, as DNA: TGCGCCAGCAGCCAAGGCGCTAGATCATCCTACAATGAGCAGTTCTTC.

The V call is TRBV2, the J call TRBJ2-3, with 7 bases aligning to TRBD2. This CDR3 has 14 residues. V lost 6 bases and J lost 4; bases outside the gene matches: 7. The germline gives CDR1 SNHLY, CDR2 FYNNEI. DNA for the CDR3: TGTGCCAGCAGCGAGCGGGGAGGGGCAGATACGCAGTATTTT. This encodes CASSERGGADTQYF.

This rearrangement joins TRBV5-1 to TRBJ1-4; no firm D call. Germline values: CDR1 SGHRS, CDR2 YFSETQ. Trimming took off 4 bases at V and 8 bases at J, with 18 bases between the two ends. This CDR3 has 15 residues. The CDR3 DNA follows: TGCGCCAGCAGCCCTGTCCGGGGAGTCTACGAAAAACTGTTTTTT. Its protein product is CASSPVRGVYEKLFF.

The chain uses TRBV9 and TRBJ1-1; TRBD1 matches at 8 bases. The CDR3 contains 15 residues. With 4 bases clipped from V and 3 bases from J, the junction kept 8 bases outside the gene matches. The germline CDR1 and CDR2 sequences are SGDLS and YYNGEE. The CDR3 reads CASSPRGPGDTEAFF. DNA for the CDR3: TGTGCCAGCAGCCCCAGGGGGCCGGGGGACACTGAAGCTTTCTTT. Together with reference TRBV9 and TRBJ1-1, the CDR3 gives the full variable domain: DSGVTQTPKHLITATGQRVTLRCSPRSGDLSVYWYQQSLDQGLQFLIQYYNGEERAKGNILERFSAQQFPDLHSELNLSSLELGDSALYFCASSPRGPGDTEAFFGQGTRLTVV.

CDR3 nucleotide sequence: TGCGCCAGCAGTCAGGACGGACTATCCGAGCAGTACTTC. The encoded protein is CASSQDGLSEQYF. V usage is TRBV4-3 and J usage is TRBJ2-7; D might be TRBD2 (6 bases). CDR3 length equals 13 residues. V lost 6 bases and J lost 6, with 15 bases in between. Germline CDR1 LGHNA, CDR2 YSLEER.

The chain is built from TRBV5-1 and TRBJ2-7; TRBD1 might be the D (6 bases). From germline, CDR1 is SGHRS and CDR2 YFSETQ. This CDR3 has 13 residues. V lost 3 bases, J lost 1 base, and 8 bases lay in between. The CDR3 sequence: CASSSGQSYEQYF. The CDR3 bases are TGCGCCAGCAGCTCCGGACAGTCCTACGAGCAGTACTTC.

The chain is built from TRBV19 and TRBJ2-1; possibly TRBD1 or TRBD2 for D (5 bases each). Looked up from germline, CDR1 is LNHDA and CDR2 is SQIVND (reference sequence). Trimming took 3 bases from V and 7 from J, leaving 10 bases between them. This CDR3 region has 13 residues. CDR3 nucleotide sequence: TGTGCCAGTAGTATGGGGGTGCGGAATGAGCAGTTCTTC. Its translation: CASSMGVRNEQFF.

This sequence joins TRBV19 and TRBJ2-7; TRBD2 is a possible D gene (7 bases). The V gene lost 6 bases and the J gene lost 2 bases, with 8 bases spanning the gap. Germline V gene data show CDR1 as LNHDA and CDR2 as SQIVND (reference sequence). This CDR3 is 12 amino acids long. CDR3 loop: CASSGGPYEQYF. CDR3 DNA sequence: TGTGCCAGTAGCGGGGGGCCCTACGAGCAGTACTTC.

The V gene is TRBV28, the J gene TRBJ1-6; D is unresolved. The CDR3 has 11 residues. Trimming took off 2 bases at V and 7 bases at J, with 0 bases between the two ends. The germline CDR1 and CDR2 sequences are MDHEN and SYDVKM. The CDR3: CASSLNSPLHF. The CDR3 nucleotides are TGTGCCAGCAGTTTAAATTCACCCCTCCACTTT.

DNA of the CDR3: TGTGCCATGGAGGACAGTTACAATGAGCAGTTCTTC. Amino acid sequence: CAMEDSYNEQFF. The V gene is TRBV6-1, the J gene TRBJ2-1; D is possibly TRBD1 (6 bases). The germline gives CDR1 MNHNS, CDR2 SASEGT. This CDR3 has 12 amino acids. The V and J ends lost 10 bases and 4 bases respectively, with 11 bases between them.

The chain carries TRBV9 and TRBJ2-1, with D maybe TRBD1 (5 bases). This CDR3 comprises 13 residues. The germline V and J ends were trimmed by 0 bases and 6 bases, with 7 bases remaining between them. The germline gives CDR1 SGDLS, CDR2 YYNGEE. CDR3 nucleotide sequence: TGTGCCAGCAGCGTAGGCAGGGTCAATGAGCAGTTCTTC. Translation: CASSVGRVNEQFF.

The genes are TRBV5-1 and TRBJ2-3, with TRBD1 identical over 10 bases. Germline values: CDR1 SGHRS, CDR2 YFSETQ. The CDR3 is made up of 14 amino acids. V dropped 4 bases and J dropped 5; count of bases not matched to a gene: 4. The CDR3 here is CASSPGTGEDTQYF. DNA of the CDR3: TGCGCCAGCAGCCCCGGGACAGGGGAAGATACGCAGTATTTT.

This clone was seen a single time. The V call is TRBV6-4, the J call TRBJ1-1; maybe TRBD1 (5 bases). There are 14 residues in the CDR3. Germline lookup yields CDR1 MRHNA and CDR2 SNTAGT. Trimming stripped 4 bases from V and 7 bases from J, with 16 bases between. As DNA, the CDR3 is TGTGCCAGCAGTGCCAGGGCAGGGATGGATGAAGCTTTCTTT. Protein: CASSARAGMDEAFF.

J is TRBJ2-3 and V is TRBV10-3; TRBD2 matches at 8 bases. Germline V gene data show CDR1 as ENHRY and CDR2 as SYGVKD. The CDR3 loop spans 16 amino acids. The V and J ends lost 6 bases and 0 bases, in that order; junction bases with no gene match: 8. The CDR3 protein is CAIRNPLAVSTDTQYF. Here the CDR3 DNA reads TGTGCCATCAGGAACCCACTAGCGGTGAGCACAGATACGCAGTATTTT.

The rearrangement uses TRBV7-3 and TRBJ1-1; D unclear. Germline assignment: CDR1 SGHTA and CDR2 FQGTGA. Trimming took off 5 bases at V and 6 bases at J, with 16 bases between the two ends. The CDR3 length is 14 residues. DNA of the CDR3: TGTGCCAGCAGCCCGAGCCACGGGGAGGCTGAAGCTTTCTTT. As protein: CASSPSHGEAEAFF.

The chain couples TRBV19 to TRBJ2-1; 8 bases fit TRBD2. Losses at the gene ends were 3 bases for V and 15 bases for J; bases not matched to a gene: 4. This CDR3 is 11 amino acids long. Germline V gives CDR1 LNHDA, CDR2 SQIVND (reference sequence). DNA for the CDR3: TGTGCCAGTAGTATGGCGGGACTAGGGTTCTTC. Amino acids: CASSMAGLGFF.

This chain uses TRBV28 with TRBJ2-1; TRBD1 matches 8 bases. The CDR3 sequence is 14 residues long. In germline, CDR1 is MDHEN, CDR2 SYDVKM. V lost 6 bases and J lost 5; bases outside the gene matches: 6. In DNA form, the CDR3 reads TGTGCCAGCAGCTTAGACAGGGGTGACAATGAGCAGTTCTTC. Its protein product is CASSLDRGDNEQFF.

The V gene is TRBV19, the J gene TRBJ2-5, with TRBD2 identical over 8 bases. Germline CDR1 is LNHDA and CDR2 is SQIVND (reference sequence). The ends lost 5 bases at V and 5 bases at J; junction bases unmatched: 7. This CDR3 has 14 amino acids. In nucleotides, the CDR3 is TGTGCCAGTAGTCACGGACTAGCTGGGGAGACCCAGTACTTC. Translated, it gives CASSHGLAGETQYF.